The present TCR beta chain was sequenced within a study of vaccination effects on CD4 cells after COVID-19. Study overall: The participants, recipients of two vaccine doses, got either BNT162b2 or mRNA-1273.

This table comes from immunoSEQ multiplex PCR, and its TCRdb copy is limited to in-frame clones, with some not included. The sample shows around 45,000 clones, around three quarters of them seen only once. The germline gives CDR1 WSHSY, CDR2 SAAADI. The V and J ends lost 5 bases and 5 bases, in that order; junction bases with no gene match: 3. The CDR3 has 15 residues. As regards this clone: Its target is not known.

Sequencing followed a ViraFEST assay step that expanded antigen-specific CD4+ T cells with viral peptide pools. When roughly eleven days of culture had elapsed, CD4+ T cells were isolated. Negative nucleocapsid antibody tests before and after vaccination confirmed no previous SARS-CoV-2 infection. On both days 3 and 7, half of the culture medium was replaced with IL-2 medium. Sequencing was performed on CD4+ T cells from PBMCs cultured with SARS-CoV-2 spike peptides, taken before COVID-19 vaccination. The chain links TRBV10-2 to TRBJ2-2; 12 bases match TRBD2. This TCR was recovered from a human donor who received a COVID-19 vaccine. This CDR3 reads CASSRTSGATGELFF. The CDR3 nucleotides are TGCGCCAGCAGTAGGACTAGCGGGGCGACCGGGGAGCTGTTTTTT.